Each of the 25 T cell receptor beta chains below was sequenced from the same sample in a study of T cell changes during pregnancy in multiple sclerosis. The protocol was immunoSEQ multiplex PCR, while the TCRdb copy is restricted to in-frame clones and leaves out a portion. The sample carries 50,000 to 60,000 clones, around nine tenths recorded once. The sequencing used peripheral blood, collected after pregnancy. The receptor set was obtained from a female donor with multiple sclerosis, enrolled in a pregnancy study.

The rearrangement uses TRBV10-3 and TRBJ1-4; TRBD1 is a possible D gene (6 bases). The CDR3 has 15 residues. V lost 6 bases and J lost 5, with 16 bases in between. Germline V gene data show CDR1 as ENHRY and CDR2 as SYGVKD. For the CDR3, the DNA is TGTGCCATCAGCTCCCAGACAGGTCGGAATGAAAAACTGTTTTTT. Its protein product is CAISSQTGRNEKLFF.

This rearrangement joins TRBV6-5 to TRBJ1-4; TRBD1 matches at 10 bases. With 5 bases clipped from V and 8 bases from J, the junction kept 5 bases outside the gene matches. Germline assignment: CDR1 MNHEY and CDR2 SVGAGI. The CDR3 is made up of 14 amino acids. The CDR3 nucleotides read TGTGCCAGCAGTCCGGGACAGGGGTCGGAAAAACTGTTTTTT. Translating gives CASSPGQGSEKLFF.

The chain carries TRBV30 and TRBJ1-2; D is unclear. Looked up from germline, CDR1 is GTSNPN and CDR2 is SVGIG (reference sequence). CDR3 size: 16 residues. V shed 2 bases and J shed 6 bases, with 22 bases lying between them. CDR3 coding DNA: TGTGCCTGGAGTACGGGTCGGCTGGGGAGGGAGAATGGCTACACCTTC. It codes for CAWSTGRLGRENGYTF.

The rearrangement uses TRBV11-2 and TRBJ1-2, with unresolved D. CDR1 and CDR2 from the germline V gene are SGHAT and FQNNGV. CDR3 length equals 11 residues. V lost 3 bases and J lost 8, with 7 bases in between. CDR3 DNA: TGTGCCAGCAGCTTTAGAGGGGGCTACACCTTC. Protein: CASSFRGGYTF.

The rearrangement uses TRBV28 and TRBJ2-3; TRBD1 might be the D (6 bases). With 7 bases removed from V and 1 base from J, the gap between germline ends came to 15 bases. Germline CDR1 and CDR2: MDHEN and SYDVKM. The CDR3 totals 15 residues. The CDR3 here is CASTPPGQRTDTQYF. The CDR3 region has the DNA TGTGCCAGCACCCCTCCGGGACAACGCACAGATACGCAGTATTTT.

The chain is built from TRBV20-1 and TRBJ2-2, with D possibly matching TRBD2 (5 bases). The V end was cut by 6 bases, the J end by 5 bases, with 7 bases between. CDR1 and CDR2 from the germline V gene are DFQATT and SNEGSKA (reference sequence). This CDR3 has 11 residues. The CDR3 sequence: CSARRTGELFF. The DNA for the CDR3 is TGCAGTGCCAGGAGGACCGGGGAGCTGTTTTTT.

The chain uses TRBV10-1 and TRBJ1-1; TRBD1 aligns across 9 bases. Germline CDR1 reads WNHNN; CDR2 reads SYGVQD (reference sequence). The trim removed 5 bases at V and 1 base at J, leaving 5 bases unmatched. This CDR3 region has 15 residues. The CDR3 region has the DNA TGCGCCAGCAGTCCCGGGACAGGGAGGAACACTGAAGCTTTCTTT. It yields the protein CASSPGTGRNTEAFF.

The chain couples TRBV7-9 to TRBJ2-7, with TRBD2 as a possible D gene (5 bases). The V end lost 1 base, the J end lost 8 bases, and 21 bases lay between the germline ends. The germline CDR1 and CDR2 sequences are SEHNR and FQNEAQ (reference sequence). The CDR3 runs 16 residues. The DNA of the CDR3 is TGTGCCAGCAGCTTAGTGGGGTCGGTACCCGTCGGGAAGCAGTACTTC. Protein product: CASSLVGSVPVGKQYF. Complete variable domain (other parts from reference TRBV7-9 and TRBJ2-7): DTGVSQNPRHKITKRGQNVTFRCDPISEHNRLYWYRQTLGQGPEFLTYFQNEAQLEKSRLLSDRFSAERPKGSFSTLEIQRTEQGDSAMYLCASSLVGSVPVGKQYFGPGTRLTVT.

This chain connects TRBV5-1 to TRBJ1-2; D remains unclear. This CDR3 region has 11 residues. Germline V gives CDR1 SGHRS, CDR2 YFSETQ. The V end was cut by 0 bases, the J end by 8 bases, with 5 bases between. The DNA for the CDR3 is TGCGCCAGCAGCTTGGCGGGGGGCTACACCTTC. It is translated as CASSLAGGYTF.

This clone turned up a few times. This sequence joins TRBV10-3 and TRBJ1-1, with D perhaps matching TRBD1 (6 bases). With 2 bases removed from V and 3 bases from J, the gap between germline ends came to 13 bases. This CDR3 has 15 amino acids. The germline V gene encodes CDR1 ENHRY and CDR2 SYGVKD. The chain's CDR3 is CAISEAQGFDTEAFF. CDR3 coding DNA: TGTGCCATCAGTGAGGCTCAGGGGTTTGACACTGAAGCTTTCTTT.

The sample holds one count of this clone. This sequence joins TRBV18 and TRBJ1-1; maybe TRBD1 (6 bases). The CDR3 runs to 16 residues. Germline V gene lookup returns CDR1 KGHSH and CDR2 LQKENI. The V end lost 3 bases, the J end lost 0 bases, and 14 bases lay between the germline ends. The CDR3 nucleotides are TGTGCCAGCTCACCTTACAGGGTTGGGATGAACACTGAAGCTTTCTTT. It encodes CASSPYRVGMNTEAFF.

This sequence joins TRBV13 and TRBJ2-7, with a possible D match to TRBD2 (6 bases). This CDR3 has 14 residues. Deletions cut 5 bases from V and 7 bases from J, with 18 bases between. The germline CDR1 and CDR2 sequences are PRHDT and FYEKMQ (reference sequence). The CDR3 loop reads CASSLGTRGMEQYF. The CDR3 DNA is TGTGCCAGCAGCCTGGGGACCCGGGGGATGGAGCAGTACTTC.

This chain links TRBV2 with TRBJ2-7; D is perhaps TRBD2 (5 bases). Germline CDR1 is SNHLY and CDR2 is FYNNEI. The CDR3 loop spans 12 amino acids. The V end was cut by 6 bases, the J end by 5 bases, with 11 bases between. The CDR3 spells CASSRSGNEQYF. The CDR3 bases are TGTGCCAGCAGCCGAAGCGGTAACGAGCAGTACTTC.

In this sample, this clone turned up many times. The V gene is TRBV5-8, the J gene TRBJ1-5, with 8 bases lining up with TRBD1. J lost 6 bases, V lost 6 bases, and 8 bases had no gene match. This CDR3 has 14 amino acids. CDR1 is SGHTS and CDR2 is YDEGEE in the germline V gene. The CDR3 is CASTWTGILQPQHF. The CDR3 DNA follows: TGTGCCAGCACCTGGACAGGGATTCTTCAGCCCCAGCATTTT.

This clone has more than one count but fewer than ten. Here the CDR3 DNA reads TGTGCCAGCAGTTACTCTTCCAGTGAAGCTTTCTTT. It codes for CASSYSSSEAFF. The gene calls are TRBV6-6 and TRBJ1-1; D unclear. Trimming took 0 bases from V and 7 from J, leaving 6 bases between them. The CDR3 totals 12 residues. Germline CDR1 is MNHNY and CDR2 is SVGAGI (reference sequence).

The chain is built from TRBV5-1 and TRBJ2-1; D possibly corresponds to TRBD2 (6 bases). The V gene's germline CDR1 is SGHRS and CDR2 YFSETQ. V was pared by 3 bases and J by 9 bases, with 13 bases between. The CDR3 has 13 residues. The DNA of the CDR3 is TGCGCCAGCAGCTGGGACTCGCCCCGTGAGCAGTTCTTC. Translating gives CASSWDSPREQFF.

V usage is TRBV2 and J usage is TRBJ2-2; the D gene is possibly TRBD1 (6 bases). The CDR3 consists of 14 residues. Trimming left V 4 bases short and J 4 bases short, with 10 bases between. CDR1 is SNHLY, CDR2 FYNNEI, per germline. The CDR3 region has the DNA TGTGCCAGCAGTGCAACAGGGTTCACCGGGGAGCTGTTTTTT. Translation gives CASSATGFTGELFF.

This chain uses TRBV30 with TRBJ2-7; 9 bases align to TRBD1. Germline loops: CDR1 GTSNPN, CDR2 SVGIG (reference sequence). The CDR3 runs to 12 residues. With 0 bases clipped from V and 9 bases from J, the junction kept 3 bases outside the gene matches. CDR3 sequence (DNA): TGTGCCTGGAGTGTAGCACAGGGGGCGCAGTACTTC. Translated: CAWSVAQGAQYF. The whole variable domain, remainder taken from reference TRBV30 and TRBJ2-7, is SQTIHQWPATLVQPVGSPLSLECTVEGTSNPNLYWYRQAAGRGLQLLFYSVGIGQISSEVPQNLSASRPQDRQFILSSKKLLLSDSGFYLCAWSVAQGAQYFGPGTRLTVT.

The rearrangement links TRBV5-6 to TRBJ2-5; D is uncertain. CDR1 and CDR2 (germline): SGHDT, YYEEEE. Trimming pared 0 bases from V and 1 base from J, leaving 10 bases between. CDR3 length: 15 amino acids. CDR3 protein: CASSLVATVQETQYF. The CDR3 DNA follows: TGTGCCAGCAGCTTGGTGGCCACAGTCCAAGAGACCCAGTACTTC.

V usage is TRBV6-4 and J usage is TRBJ2-1; 7 bases are a match to TRBD2. Germline CDR1 is MRHNA and CDR2 is SNTAGT. CDR3 size: 14 residues. The ends lost 6 bases at V and 8 bases at J; junction bases unmatched: 10. The CDR3 spells CASSVAGERDEQFF. The DNA for the CDR3 is TGTGCCAGCAGCGTGGCGGGGGAGAGGGATGAGCAGTTCTTC.

The chain has TRBV28 and TRBJ1-1; 10 bases align to TRBD1. This CDR3 region has 16 residues. In germline, CDR1 is MDHEN, CDR2 SYDVKM. Unmatched junction bases numbered 11, after V lost 3 bases and J lost 7 bases. CDR3 DNA: TGTGCCAGCAGTTTCTCGCCGGGACAGGGGTGGGTTGAAGCTTTCTTT. Amino acid sequence: CASSFSPGQGWVEAFF.

The V and J genes are TRBV11-2 and TRBJ1-1, with D uncertain. This CDR3 has 13 residues. Trimming removed 2 bases from V and 6 bases from J, with 10 bases in between. Per the germline V gene, CDR1 is SGHAT and CDR2 is FQNNGV. This chain's CDR3 is CASSLLRASEAFF. DNA of the CDR3: TGTGCCAGCAGCTTATTGAGGGCCTCTGAAGCTTTCTTT.

In DNA form, the CDR3 reads TGTGCCAGCAGTTTTACTCCGGGACTCCATTATGGCTACACCTTC. It encodes CASSFTPGLHYGYTF. The chain recombines TRBV6-6 with TRBJ1-2, with D tentatively TRBD1 (5 bases). V lost 4 bases and J 5 bases, leaving 17 bases between the germline ends. The CDR3 length is 15 residues. Germline assignment: CDR1 MNHNY and CDR2 SVGAGI (reference sequence).

The chain is built from TRBV6-5 and TRBJ2-5, with D tentatively TRBD1 (5 bases). This CDR3 is 14 amino acids long. Germline V gene lookup returns CDR1 MNHEY and CDR2 SVGAGI. The V end was cut by 2 bases, the J end by 5 bases, with 12 bases between. The CDR3 is CASSYDQGGETQYF. The CDR3 DNA is TGTGCCAGCAGTTACGATCAGGGTGGCGAGACCCAGTACTTC.

J is TRBJ1-2 and V is TRBV28; TRBD1 aligns across 8 bases. The CDR3 runs to 17 residues. In germline, CDR1 is MDHEN, CDR2 SYDVKM. V was clipped by 7 bases and J by 3 bases; unmatched bases: 16. In DNA form, the CDR3 reads TGTGCCAGCACCAAGTACCCCTTGCCAGGGGGCGACTATGGCTACACCTTC. Translating it yields CASTKYPLPGGDYGYTF.